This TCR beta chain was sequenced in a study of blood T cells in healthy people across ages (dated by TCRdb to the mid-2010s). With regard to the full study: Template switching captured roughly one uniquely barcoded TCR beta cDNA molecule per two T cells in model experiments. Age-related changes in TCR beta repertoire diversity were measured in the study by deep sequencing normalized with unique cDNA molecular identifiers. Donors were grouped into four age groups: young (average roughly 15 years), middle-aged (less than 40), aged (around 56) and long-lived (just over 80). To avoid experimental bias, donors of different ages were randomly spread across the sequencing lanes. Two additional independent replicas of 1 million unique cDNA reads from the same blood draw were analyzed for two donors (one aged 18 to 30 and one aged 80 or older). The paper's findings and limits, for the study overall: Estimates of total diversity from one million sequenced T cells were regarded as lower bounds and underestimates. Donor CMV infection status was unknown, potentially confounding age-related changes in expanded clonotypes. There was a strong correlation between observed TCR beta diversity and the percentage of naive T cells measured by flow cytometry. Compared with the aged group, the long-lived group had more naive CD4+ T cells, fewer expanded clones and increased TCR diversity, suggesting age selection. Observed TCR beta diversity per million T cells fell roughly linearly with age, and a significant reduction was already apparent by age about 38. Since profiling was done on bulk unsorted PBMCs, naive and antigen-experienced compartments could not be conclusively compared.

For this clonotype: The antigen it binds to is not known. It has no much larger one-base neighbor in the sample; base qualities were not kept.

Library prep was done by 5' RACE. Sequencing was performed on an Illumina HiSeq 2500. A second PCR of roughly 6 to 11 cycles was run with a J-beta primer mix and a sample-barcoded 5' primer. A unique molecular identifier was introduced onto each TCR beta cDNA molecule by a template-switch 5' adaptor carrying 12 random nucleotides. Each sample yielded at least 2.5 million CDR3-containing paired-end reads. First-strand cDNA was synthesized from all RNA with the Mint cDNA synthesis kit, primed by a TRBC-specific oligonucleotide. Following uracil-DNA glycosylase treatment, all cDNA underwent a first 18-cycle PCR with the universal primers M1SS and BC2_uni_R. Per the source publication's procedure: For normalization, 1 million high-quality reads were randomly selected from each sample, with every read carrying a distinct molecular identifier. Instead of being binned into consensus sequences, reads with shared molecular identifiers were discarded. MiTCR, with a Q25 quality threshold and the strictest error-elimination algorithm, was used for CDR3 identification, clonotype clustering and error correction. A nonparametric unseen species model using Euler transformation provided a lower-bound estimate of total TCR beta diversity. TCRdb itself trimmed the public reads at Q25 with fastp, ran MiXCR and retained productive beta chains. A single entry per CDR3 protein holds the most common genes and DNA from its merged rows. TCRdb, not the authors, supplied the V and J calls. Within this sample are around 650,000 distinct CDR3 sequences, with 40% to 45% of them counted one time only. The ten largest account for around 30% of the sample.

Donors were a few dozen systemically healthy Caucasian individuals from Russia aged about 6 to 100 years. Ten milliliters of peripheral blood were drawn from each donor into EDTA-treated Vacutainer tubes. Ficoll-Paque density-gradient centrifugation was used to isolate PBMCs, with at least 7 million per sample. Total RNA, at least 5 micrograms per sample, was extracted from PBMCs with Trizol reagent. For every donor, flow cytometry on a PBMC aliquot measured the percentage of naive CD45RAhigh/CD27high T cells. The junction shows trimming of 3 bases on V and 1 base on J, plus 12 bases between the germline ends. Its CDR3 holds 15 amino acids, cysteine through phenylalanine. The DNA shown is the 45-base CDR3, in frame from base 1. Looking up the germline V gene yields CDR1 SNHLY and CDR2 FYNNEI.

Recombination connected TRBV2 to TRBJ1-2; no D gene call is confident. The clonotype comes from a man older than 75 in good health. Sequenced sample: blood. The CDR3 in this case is CASSEDRFVNYGYTF. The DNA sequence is TGTGCCAGCAGTGAGGACCGATTCGTTAACTATGGCTACACCTTC.